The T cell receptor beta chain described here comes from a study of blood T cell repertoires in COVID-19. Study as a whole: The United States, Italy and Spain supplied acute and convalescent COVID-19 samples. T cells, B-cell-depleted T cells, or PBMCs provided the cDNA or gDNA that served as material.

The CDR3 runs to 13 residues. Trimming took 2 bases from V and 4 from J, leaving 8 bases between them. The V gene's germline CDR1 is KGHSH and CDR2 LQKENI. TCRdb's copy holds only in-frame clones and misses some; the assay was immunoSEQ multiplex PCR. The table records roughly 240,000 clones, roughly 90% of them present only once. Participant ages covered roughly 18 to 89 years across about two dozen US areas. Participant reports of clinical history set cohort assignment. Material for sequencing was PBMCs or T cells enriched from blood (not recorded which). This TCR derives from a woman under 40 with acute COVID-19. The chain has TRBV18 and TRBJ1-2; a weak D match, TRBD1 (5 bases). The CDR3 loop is CASSPRGGYGYTF. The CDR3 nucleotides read TGTGCCAGCTCACCAAGGGGTGGCTATGGCTACACCTTC.